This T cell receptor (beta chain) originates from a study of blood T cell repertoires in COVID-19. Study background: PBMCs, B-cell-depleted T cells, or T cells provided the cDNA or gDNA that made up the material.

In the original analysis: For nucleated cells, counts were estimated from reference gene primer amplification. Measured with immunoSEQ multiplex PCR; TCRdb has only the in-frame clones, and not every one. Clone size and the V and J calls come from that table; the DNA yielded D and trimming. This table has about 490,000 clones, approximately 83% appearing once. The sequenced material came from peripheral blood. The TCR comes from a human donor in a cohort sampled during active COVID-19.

The CDR3 sequence is CASSGQGASGYGYTF. CDR3 nucleotide sequence: TGTGCCAGCAGCGGACAGGGGGCGTCAGGGTATGGCTACACCTTC. The chain joins TRBV9 to TRBJ1-2, with TRBD1 matching 10 bases. Germline V gives CDR1 SGDLS, CDR2 YYNGEE. The CDR3 has 15 residues. Losses at the gene ends were 3 bases for V and 5 bases for J; bases not matched to a gene: 7.